The entry that follows covers one T cell receptor (beta chain) sequence. Antigen unknown. At one end, the junction sequence differs from germline, possibly due to a read error. The CDR3 spans 15 residues. The germline CDR1 and CDR2 sequences are SSHAT and FNYEAQ (reference sequence). This entry comes from a study of response to subunit inactivated influenza vaccine. Overall study findings and caveats: It was suggested by the authors that few new T cells are recruited by each seasonal influenza vaccination.

TCRdb reprocessed the RT-PCR reads with MiXCR, giving one entry per CDR3 protein. The table has about half a million distinct CDR3 sequences, about 25% seen once. The clonotype was recovered from a man aged 50-60 years who received an inactivated influenza vaccine. The chain carries TRBV7-7 and TRBJ2-1; D might be TRBD1 or TRBD2, each matching 5 bases. Specimen: CD4+ T cells sorted from PBMCs, collected more than 4 days after vaccination. CDR3 DNA sequence: TGTGCTAGCAGCTTAGCGAGAGGGGCCGCGAATGAGCAGTTCTTC. It is translated as CASSLARGAANEQFF.